The rows below give T cell receptor beta chains drawn from one sample of a study of blood T cell repertoires in COVID-19. The repertoire was sequenced with immunoSEQ multiplex PCR; TCRdb's copy has only in-frame clones and lacks some. The sample yields hundreds of thousands of clones, 85% to 90% seen once. Material for sequencing was PBMCs or T cells enriched from blood (not recorded which). Receptors were obtained from a man aged 30 to 39 who had recovered from COVID-19. Both conserved end residues are part of each CDR3. A D gene is named only where the DNA matches it firmly. Not every row has a clone size; where given, it reads once, few, many or a size class.

CDR3aa: CASGLVVGGRASETQYF
CDR3nt: TGTGCTAGTGGTTTGGTTGTTGGCGGGAGGGCCTCGGAGACCCAGTACTTC
v_gene: TRBV12-5
d_gene: TRBD2
j_gene: TRBJ2-5
abundance: few

CDR3aa: CASSPGLAGGETQYF
CDR3nt: TGTGCCAGCAGCCCCGGACTAGCGGGGGGAGAGACCCAGTACTTC
v_gene: TRBV7-9
d_gene: TRBD2
j_gene: TRBJ2-5
abundance: -

CDR3aa: CSASRQDWQFF
CDR3nt: TGCAGTGCTAGCCGACAGGACTGGCAGTTCTTC
v_gene: TRBV20-1
d_gene: -
j_gene: TRBJ2-1
abundance: -

CDR3aa: CASSESDRGGGYTF
CDR3nt: TGCGCCAGCAGTGAGTCGGACAGGGGCGGCGGCTACACCTTC
v_gene: TRBV10-1
d_gene: TRBD1
j_gene: TRBJ1-2
abundance: -

CDR3aa: CASSLEASGANPYNEQFF
CDR3nt: TGCGCCAGCAGCTTGGAAGCTAGCGGAGCTAACCCCTACAATGAGCAGTTCTTC
v_gene: TRBV5-1
d_gene: TRBD2
j_gene: TRBJ2-1
abundance: -

CDR3aa: CASTQVGGTYEQYF
CDR3nt: TGTGCCAGCACCCAAGTCGGCGGGACCTACGAGCAGTACTTC
v_gene: TRBV2
d_gene: -
j_gene: TRBJ2-7
abundance: -

CDR3aa: CASSIDRTGGPNQPQHF
CDR3nt: TGTGCCAGTAGTATAGATCGTACAGGGGGCCCCAATCAGCCCCAGCATTTT
v_gene: TRBV19
d_gene: TRBD1
j_gene: TRBJ1-5
abundance: -

CDR3aa: CATSRDWGGSGANVLTF
CDR3nt: TGTGCCACCAGCAGAGATTGGGGAGGGTCTGGGGCCAACGTCCTGACTTTC
v_gene: TRBV15
d_gene: TRBD2
j_gene: TRBJ2-6
abundance: -

CDR3aa: CASSLVTGLTEAFF
CDR3nt: TGTGCCAGCAGCTTGGTTACAGGGCTCACTGAAGCTTTCTTT
v_gene: TRBV5-6
d_gene: -
j_gene: TRBJ1-1
abundance: -

CDR3aa: CASSLQGTPQHF
CDR3nt: TGTGCCAGCAGCTTACAGGGTACGCCCCAGCATTTT
v_gene: TRBV5-8
d_gene: -
j_gene: TRBJ1-5
abundance: -

CDR3aa: CASSQGTGGSSPYGYTF
CDR3nt: TGTGCCAGCAGCCAAGGGACAGGGGGTTCTTCGCCCTATGGCTACACCTTC
v_gene: TRBV3-1/TRBV3-2
d_gene: TRBD1
j_gene: TRBJ1-2
abundance: few

CDR3aa: CASSLTRVTEAFF
CDR3nt: TGCGCCAGCAGCTTGACACGGGTCACTGAAGCTTTCTTT
v_gene: TRBV5-1
d_gene: -
j_gene: TRBJ1-1
abundance: -

CDR3aa: CASSVNPGQAHEQYF
CDR3nt: TGTGCCAGCAGTGTTAATCCGGGACAGGCCCACGAGCAGTACTTC
v_gene: TRBV27
d_gene: TRBD1
j_gene: TRBJ2-7
abundance: -

CDR3aa: CAWALGGQGYEQYF
CDR3nt: TGTGCCTGGGCCTTAGGGGGACAGGGATACGAGCAGTACTTC
v_gene: TRBV30
d_gene: TRBD1
j_gene: TRBJ2-7
abundance: -

CDR3aa: CASSLMEDRGRETQYF
CDR3nt: TGTGCCAGCAGCTTAATGGAGGACAGGGGGCGGGAGACCCAGTACTTC
v_gene: TRBV7-6
d_gene: TRBD1
j_gene: TRBJ2-5
abundance: -

CDR3aa: CAWTLGGNQPQHF
CDR3nt: TGTGCCTGGACCCTCGGAGGGAATCAGCCCCAGCATTTT
v_gene: TRBV30
d_gene: -
j_gene: TRBJ1-5
abundance: -

CDR3aa: CASSGLTGVGAGELFF
CDR3nt: TGCGCCAGCAGCGGCCTGACAGGGGTTGGCGCCGGGGAGCTGTTTTTT
v_gene: TRBV5-1
d_gene: TRBD1
j_gene: TRBJ2-2
abundance: -

CDR3aa: CASSLAPGSVNEQFF
CDR3nt: TGTGCCAGCAGCTTAGCTCCGGGGTCGGTCAATGAGCAGTTCTTC
v_gene: TRBV7-6
d_gene: -
j_gene: TRBJ2-1
abundance: once

CDR3aa: CASSPNQGGWTEAFF
CDR3nt: TGTGCCAGCAGCCCAAACCAGGGTGGGTGGACTGAAGCTTTCTTT
v_gene: TRBV6-5
d_gene: -
j_gene: TRBJ1-1
abundance: -

CDR3aa: CSASEALAGFQNIQYF
CDR3nt: TGCAGTGCTAGTGAGGCGCTAGCGGGTTTTCAAAACATTCAGTACTTC
v_gene: TRBV20-1
d_gene: TRBD2
j_gene: TRBJ2-4
abundance: -

CDR3aa: CASKSPGNRPYNEQFF
CDR3nt: TGTGCCAGCAAGTCTCCGGGGAATCGGCCCTACAATGAGCAGTTCTTC
v_gene: TRBV27
d_gene: -
j_gene: TRBJ2-1
abundance: -

CDR3aa: CASSFPPGLASGEQYF
CDR3nt: TGTGCCAGCAGCTTCCCACCGGGACTAGCATCCGGCGAGCAGTACTTC
v_gene: TRBV7-9
d_gene: TRBD2
j_gene: TRBJ2-7
abundance: -

CDR3aa: CASSWGQGDTDTQYF
CDR3nt: TGCGCCAGCAGCTGGGGACAGGGGGACACAGATACGCAGTATTTT
v_gene: TRBV5-1
d_gene: TRBD1
j_gene: TRBJ2-3
abundance: -

CDR3aa: CASSLAGVETQYF
CDR3nt: TGTGCCAGTTCACTAGCGGGGGTGGAGACCCAGTACTTC
v_gene: TRBV24-1
d_gene: TRBD2
j_gene: TRBJ2-5
abundance: -

CDR3aa: CASSQELASGYEQYF
CDR3nt: TGTGCCAGCAGCCAAGAGCTGGCATCGGGCTACGAGCAGTACTTC
v_gene: TRBV3-1/TRBV3-2
d_gene: -
j_gene: TRBJ2-7
abundance: -

CDR3aa: CASSLQTGVTEAFF
CDR3nt: TGTGCCAGCAGCCTACAGACGGGGGTCACTGAAGCTTTCTTT
v_gene: TRBV14
d_gene: -
j_gene: TRBJ1-1
abundance: few

CDR3aa: CASSQRGSTDTQYF
CDR3nt: TGTGCCAGCAGCCAGCGGGGTAGCACAGATACGCAGTATTTT
v_gene: TRBV14
d_gene: -
j_gene: TRBJ2-3
abundance: -

CDR3aa: CASSFEVGEQYF
CDR3nt: TGCGCCAGCAGCTTTGAGGTCGGCGAGCAGTACTTC
v_gene: TRBV5-1
d_gene: -
j_gene: TRBJ2-7
abundance: few

CDR3aa: CASSYTALSYGYTF
CDR3nt: TGTGCCAGCAGTTACACAGCTCTCAGCTATGGCTACACCTTC
v_gene: TRBV27
d_gene: -
j_gene: TRBJ1-2
abundance: -

CDR3aa: CAWSEVGITEYQETQYF
CDR3nt: TGTGCCTGGAGCGAAGTAGGAATTACAGAGTACCAAGAGACCCAGTACTTC
v_gene: TRBV30
d_gene: -
j_gene: TRBJ2-5
abundance: -

CDR3aa: CASSPVGGGTDTQYF
CDR3nt: TGTGCCAGCAGCCCCGTAGGGGGAGGGACAGATACGCAGTATTTT
v_gene: TRBV5-8
d_gene: -
j_gene: TRBJ2-3
abundance: -

CDR3aa: CAWSRETLSYNEQFF
CDR3nt: TGTGCCTGGAGTCGGGAGACCCTATCCTACAATGAGCAGTTCTTC
v_gene: TRBV30
d_gene: -
j_gene: TRBJ2-1
abundance: -

CDR3aa: CASSLQGAGGYTF
CDR3nt: TGTGCCAGCAGCCTACAGGGGGCAGGGGGCTACACCTTC
v_gene: TRBV28
d_gene: TRBD1
j_gene: TRBJ1-2
abundance: -

CDR3aa: CASSATGATNEKLFF
CDR3nt: TGTGCCAGCAGCGCCACCGGGGCAACTAATGAAAAACTGTTTTTT
v_gene: TRBV5-4
d_gene: -
j_gene: TRBJ1-4
abundance: -

CDR3aa: CAWSVKASGRDEQYF
CDR3nt: TGTGCCTGGAGTGTAAAGGCTAGCGGGAGGGACGAGCAGTACTTC
v_gene: TRBV30
d_gene: TRBD2
j_gene: TRBJ2-7
abundance: -

CDR3aa: CASSVDEARSGNTIYF
CDR3nt: TGTGCCAGCAGCGTAGATGAGGCCCGCTCTGGAAACACCATATATTTT
v_gene: TRBV9
d_gene: -
j_gene: TRBJ1-3
abundance: few

CDR3aa: CASSSLQGGPNQPQHF
CDR3nt: TGTGCCAGCAGTTCGTTACAGGGGGGCCCCAATCAGCCCCAGCATTTT
v_gene: TRBV6-5
d_gene: TRBD1
j_gene: TRBJ1-5
abundance: -

CDR3aa: CATSDIGQGNQPQHF
CDR3nt: TGTGCCACCAGTGATATAGGGCAGGGGAATCAGCCCCAGCATTTT
v_gene: TRBV24-1
d_gene: -
j_gene: TRBJ1-5
abundance: -

CDR3aa: CAISESQTGINYGYTF
CDR3nt: TGTGCCATCAGTGAGTCCCAGACAGGAATTAACTATGGCTACACCTTC
v_gene: TRBV10-3
d_gene: -
j_gene: TRBJ1-2
abundance: -

CDR3aa: CATSDPPGQDGYTF
CDR3nt: TGTGCCACCAGTGATCCGCCCGGACAGGATGGCTACACCTTC
v_gene: TRBV24-1
d_gene: TRBD1
j_gene: TRBJ1-2
abundance: -

CDR3aa: CSGRRGPDQPQHF
CDR3nt: TGCAGCGGTAGACGCGGGCCTGATCAGCCCCAGCATTTT
v_gene: TRBV29-1
d_gene: -
j_gene: TRBJ1-5
abundance: -

CDR3aa: CATSDYAQPYNEQFF
CDR3nt: TGTGCCACCAGTGATTACGCACAGCCCTACAATGAGCAGTTCTTC
v_gene: TRBV24-1
d_gene: -
j_gene: TRBJ2-1
abundance: -

CDR3aa: CASSWTPSYEQYF
CDR3nt: TGTGCCAGCAGTTGGACTCCCTCCTACGAGCAGTACTTC
v_gene: TRBV12-3/TRBV12-4
d_gene: -
j_gene: TRBJ2-7
abundance: -

CDR3aa: CASSLGGWTANTGELFF
CDR3nt: TGTGCCAGCAGCTTAGGGGGGTGGACAGCGAACACCGGGGAGCTGTTTTTT
v_gene: TRBV11-2
d_gene: -
j_gene: TRBJ2-2
abundance: few

CDR3aa: CASSLVRYEQYF
CDR3nt: TGTGCCAGCAGTTTAGTTCGGTACGAGCAGTACTTC
v_gene: TRBV12-3/TRBV12-4
d_gene: -
j_gene: TRBJ2-7
abundance: -

CDR3aa: CASSPGQANYGYTF
CDR3nt: TGTGCCAGCAGCCCGGGACAGGCTAACTATGGCTACACCTTC
v_gene: TRBV5-6
d_gene: TRBD1
j_gene: TRBJ1-2
abundance: -

CDR3aa: CASSVSGGAASGELFF
CDR3nt: TGTGCCAGCAGCGTTAGCGGGGGGGCGGCGAGCGGGGAGCTGTTTTTT
v_gene: TRBV3-1/TRBV3-2
d_gene: TRBD2
j_gene: TRBJ2-2
abundance: -

CDR3aa: CASSASGTGELFF
CDR3nt: TGTGCCAGCAGTGCTAGCGGCACCGGGGAGCTGTTTTTT
v_gene: TRBV6-4
d_gene: TRBD2
j_gene: TRBJ2-2
abundance: -

CDR3aa: CASSRGGAGPYEQYF
CDR3nt: TGCGCCAGCAGTCGAGGGGGCGCGGGCCCCTACGAGCAGTACTTC
v_gene: TRBV4-1
d_gene: TRBD1
j_gene: TRBJ2-7
abundance: -

CDR3aa: CASSAVGRGVSEQYF
CDR3nt: TGTGCCAGCAGCGCTGTGGGCAGGGGGGTTTCCGAGCAGTACTTC
v_gene: TRBV9
d_gene: -
j_gene: TRBJ2-7
abundance: -

CDR3aa: CASSKDVAPAGAGNEQFF
CDR3nt: TGTGCCAGCAGCAAAGACGTGGCTCCAGCGGGAGCAGGCAATGAGCAGTTCTTC
v_gene: TRBV21-1
d_gene: -
j_gene: TRBJ2-1
abundance: -

CDR3aa: CSVEVPYSYNEQFF
CDR3nt: TGCAGCGTTGAAGTTCCCTACTCCTACAATGAGCAGTTCTTC
v_gene: TRBV29-1
d_gene: -
j_gene: TRBJ2-1
abundance: -

CDR3aa: CASRQARAPNEKLFF
CDR3nt: TGCGCCAGCAGGCAGGCCCGCGCCCCAAATGAAAAACTGTTTTTT
v_gene: TRBV5-1
d_gene: -
j_gene: TRBJ1-4
abundance: -